Listed below are T cell receptor beta chains from one sample, sequenced in a study of T cell repertoires in Merkel cell carcinoma. Assay used: immunoSEQ multiplex PCR; TCRdb lists only in-frame clones, some missing. In the table there are some 14,000 clones, around 74% of which are singletons. The sequenced sample consisted of tumor tissue. All receptors derive from an adult with Merkel cell carcinoma. Both conserved end residues are part of each CDR3. Fields, in order: J gene, D gene, clone size, CDR3 length, V gene, CDR3 protein, CDR3 DNA. A D gene is named only where the DNA matches it firmly. Not every row has a clone size; where given, it reads once, few, many or a size class.

j_call: TRBJ2-7
d_call: NA
clone_size: NA
cdr3_length: 14
v_call: TRBV18
cdr3_aa: CASSPTGTNTEQYF
cdr3_nt: TGTGCCAGCTCACCGACCGGGACAAATACGGAGCAGTACTTC

j_call: TRBJ2-1
d_call: NA
clone_size: NA
cdr3_length: 20
v_call: TRBV3-1/TRBV3-2
cdr3_aa: CASSPIGGATQASSYNEQFF
cdr3_nt: TGTGCCAGCAGCCCAATTGGGGGGGCCACTCAGGCGAGCTCCTACAATGAGCAGTTCTTC

j_call: TRBJ1-4
d_call: TRBD1
clone_size: few
cdr3_length: 15
v_call: TRBV7-2
cdr3_aa: CASRDRGSTVEKLFF
cdr3_nt: TGTGCCAGCAGAGACAGGGGTTCTACGGTGGAAAAACTGTTTTTT

j_call: TRBJ2-7
d_call: TRBD1
clone_size: NA
cdr3_length: 17
v_call: TRBV19
cdr3_aa: CASSIFVPDRGIHEQYF
cdr3_nt: TGTGCCAGTAGTATATTTGTTCCGGACAGGGGAATCCACGAGCAGTACTTC

j_call: TRBJ1-2
d_call: TRBD1
clone_size: NA
cdr3_length: 14
v_call: TRBV6-5
cdr3_aa: CASTLGQGIGGYTF
cdr3_nt: TGTGCCAGCACCCTTGGACAGGGTATAGGTGGCTACACCTTC

j_call: TRBJ2-7
d_call: NA
clone_size: NA
cdr3_length: 13
v_call: TRBV6-2/TRBV6-3
cdr3_aa: CASSYSSTYEQYF
cdr3_nt: TGTGCCAGCAGTTACTCCTCAACCTACGAGCAGTACTTC

j_call: TRBJ1-5
d_call: NA
clone_size: NA
cdr3_length: 15
v_call: TRBV4-2
cdr3_aa: CASSQETGRYQPQHF
cdr3_nt: TGTGCCAGCAGCCAAGAGACGGGCAGATATCAGCCCCAGCATTTT

j_call: TRBJ2-5
d_call: NA
clone_size: NA
cdr3_length: 15
v_call: TRBV24-1
cdr3_aa: CATSDPGTNQETQYF
cdr3_nt: TGTGCCACCAGTGACCCCGGGACAAACCAAGAGACCCAGTACTTC

j_call: TRBJ2-5
d_call: TRBD2
clone_size: NA
cdr3_length: 17
v_call: TRBV7-9
cdr3_aa: CASSKGLAGGLQETQYF
cdr3_nt: TGTGCCAGCAGCAAAGGACTAGCGGGGGGGCTCCAAGAGACCCAGTACTTC

j_call: TRBJ1-5
d_call: NA
clone_size: few
cdr3_length: 13
v_call: TRBV4-1
cdr3_aa: CASSAQENQPQHF
cdr3_nt: TGCGCCAGCAGCGCTCAGGAAAATCAGCCCCAGCATTTT

j_call: TRBJ2-7
d_call: NA
clone_size: once
cdr3_length: 14
v_call: TRBV5-1
cdr3_aa: CASSSDITPYEQYF
cdr3_nt: TGCGCCAGCAGCTCAGACATTACGCCCTACGAGCAGTACTTC

j_call: TRBJ2-1
d_call: NA
clone_size: NA
cdr3_length: 15
v_call: TRBV25-1
cdr3_aa: CASSALNALYNEQFF
cdr3_nt: TGTGCCAGCAGTGCTCTCAACGCCCTATACAATGAGCAGTTCTTC

j_call: TRBJ2-3
d_call: NA
clone_size: NA
cdr3_length: 15
v_call: TRBV6-5
cdr3_aa: CASSPRGSSTDTQYF
cdr3_nt: TGTGCCAGCAGTCCCCGAGGCAGCAGCACAGATACGCAGTATTTT

j_call: TRBJ1-2
d_call: NA
clone_size: NA
cdr3_length: 12
v_call: TRBV29-1
cdr3_aa: CSMRGYDYGYTF
cdr3_nt: TGCAGTATGAGGGGTTATGACTATGGCTACACCTTC

j_call: TRBJ1-4
d_call: TRBD1
clone_size: NA
cdr3_length: 15
v_call: TRBV7-2
cdr3_aa: CASSYGQAHNEKLFF
cdr3_nt: TGTGCCAGCAGTTACGGACAGGCTCATAATGAAAAACTGTTTTTT

j_call: TRBJ2-2
d_call: TRBD1
clone_size: NA
cdr3_length: 15
v_call: TRBV4-3
cdr3_aa: CASSPWTGRGGELFF
cdr3_nt: TGCGCCAGCAGCCCTTGGACAGGGCGGGGCGGGGAGCTGTTTTTT

j_call: TRBJ1-1
d_call: NA
clone_size: once
cdr3_length: 14
v_call: TRBV27
cdr3_aa: CASSKGRVNTEAFF
cdr3_nt: TGTGCCAGCAGCAAGGGACGGGTGAACACTGAAGCTTTCTTT

j_call: TRBJ2-3
d_call: NA
clone_size: NA
cdr3_length: 12
v_call: TRBV9
cdr3_aa: CASSVGGDTQYF
cdr3_nt: TGTGCCAGCAGCGTAGGAGGAGATACGCAGTATTTT

j_call: TRBJ1-6
d_call: TRBD1
clone_size: NA
cdr3_length: 14
v_call: TRBV6-5
cdr3_aa: CASRPGQGGSPLHF
cdr3_nt: TGTGCCAGCAGGCCGGGACAGGGCGGGTCACCCCTCCACTTT

j_call: TRBJ1-2
d_call: NA
clone_size: NA
cdr3_length: 12
v_call: TRBV12-3/TRBV12-4
cdr3_aa: CASSPTAPGYTF
cdr3_nt: TGTGCCAGCAGTCCTACAGCCCCAGGCTACACCTTC

j_call: TRBJ1-1
d_call: NA
clone_size: NA
cdr3_length: 14
v_call: TRBV12-5
cdr3_aa: CASGRYGVNTEAFF
cdr3_nt: TGTGCTAGTGGTCGTTATGGGGTGAACACTGAAGCTTTCTTT

j_call: TRBJ2-5
d_call: TRBD2
clone_size: NA
cdr3_length: 14
v_call: TRBV6-2/TRBV6-3
cdr3_aa: CASNPGGGMETQYF
cdr3_nt: TGTGCCAGCAACCCGGGAGGGGGAATGGAGACCCAGTACTTC

j_call: TRBJ2-3
d_call: TRBD2
clone_size: few
cdr3_length: 18
v_call: TRBV11-3
cdr3_aa: CASSLTSGRAYGPDTQYF
cdr3_nt: TGTGCCAGCAGCCTGACTAGCGGGAGGGCTTACGGTCCAGATACGCAGTATTTT

j_call: TRBJ2-5
d_call: NA
clone_size: NA
cdr3_length: 16
v_call: TRBV5-1
cdr3_aa: CASSLVPMAGQETQYF
cdr3_nt: TGCGCCAGCAGCTTGGTGCCGATGGCGGGGCAAGAGACCCAGTACTTC

j_call: TRBJ1-1
d_call: NA
clone_size: few
cdr3_length: 16
v_call: TRBV5-1
cdr3_aa: CASSLLRDSFNTEAFF
cdr3_nt: TGCGCCAGCAGCCTTCTCCGAGACAGCTTTAACACTGAAGCTTTCTTT

j_call: TRBJ1-6
d_call: NA
clone_size: NA
cdr3_length: 13
v_call: TRBV12-3/TRBV12-4
cdr3_aa: CASKDSFNSPLHF
cdr3_nt: TGTGCCAGCAAAGACAGCTTTAATTCACCCCTCCACTTT

j_call: TRBJ2-2
d_call: NA
clone_size: few
cdr3_length: 15
v_call: TRBV5-1
cdr3_aa: CASSLGTVNTGELFF
cdr3_nt: TGCGCCAGCAGCTTGGGGACAGTGAACACCGGGGAGCTGTTTTTT

j_call: TRBJ1-1
d_call: NA
clone_size: NA
cdr3_length: 12
v_call: TRBV18
cdr3_aa: CASSPTNTEAFF
cdr3_nt: TGTGCCAGCTCACCAACGAACACTGAAGCTTTCTTT

j_call: TRBJ2-7
d_call: NA
clone_size: NA
cdr3_length: 15
v_call: TRBV27
cdr3_aa: CASSTRGASSYEQYF
cdr3_nt: TGTGCCAGCAGTACCAGGGGGGCCAGCTCCTACGAGCAGTACTTC

j_call: TRBJ2-2
d_call: NA
clone_size: NA
cdr3_length: 16
v_call: TRBV5-6
cdr3_aa: CASSLRGFANTGELFF
cdr3_nt: TGTGCCAGCAGCTTGCGGGGATTCGCGAACACCGGGGAGCTGTTTTTT

j_call: TRBJ1-4
d_call: NA
clone_size: NA
cdr3_length: 16
v_call: TRBV4-1
cdr3_aa: CASSRGSGKWGEKLFF
cdr3_nt: TGCGCCAGCAGCCGGGGATCCGGGAAGTGGGGTGAAAAACTGTTTTTT

j_call: TRBJ1-1
d_call: NA
clone_size: NA
cdr3_length: 15
v_call: TRBV19
cdr3_aa: CASSISGSVNTEAFF
cdr3_nt: TGTGCCAGTAGTATATCGGGCAGCGTGAACACTGAAGCTTTCTTT

j_call: TRBJ2-7
d_call: TRBD2
clone_size: NA
cdr3_length: 14
v_call: TRBV19
cdr3_aa: CASSLLAGEVEQYF
cdr3_nt: TGTGCCAGTAGTTTACTAGCGGGAGAAGTCGAGCAGTACTTC

j_call: TRBJ2-3
d_call: TRBD2
clone_size: NA
cdr3_length: 16
v_call: TRBV7-2
cdr3_aa: CASSFLAGGRADTQYF
cdr3_nt: TGTGCCAGCAGCTTCCTAGCGGGGGGGCGGGCAGATACGCAGTATTTT

j_call: TRBJ1-1
d_call: NA
clone_size: once
cdr3_length: 12
v_call: TRBV19
cdr3_aa: CASSIVNTEAFF
cdr3_nt: TGTGCCAGTAGTATCGTGAACACTGAAGCTTTCTTT

j_call: TRBJ1-1
d_call: NA
clone_size: NA
cdr3_length: 13
v_call: TRBV10-3
cdr3_aa: CAIRRQENTEAFF
cdr3_nt: TGTGCCATCAGGAGACAGGAAAACACTGAAGCTTTCTTT

j_call: TRBJ2-3
d_call: NA
clone_size: NA
cdr3_length: 14
v_call: TRBV15
cdr3_aa: CATTDTGGGGTQYF
cdr3_nt: TGTGCCACCACCGATACGGGGGGAGGGGGTACGCAGTATTTT

j_call: TRBJ2-7
d_call: TRBD2
clone_size: NA
cdr3_length: 15
v_call: TRBV18
cdr3_aa: CASSLGLAEIYEQYF
cdr3_nt: TGTGCCAGCTCACTCGGACTAGCGGAGATCTACGAGCAGTACTTC

j_call: TRBJ2-7
d_call: NA
clone_size: NA
cdr3_length: 15
v_call: TRBV28
cdr3_aa: CASTPGGLSAYEQYF
cdr3_nt: TGTGCCAGCACCCCCGGAGGCTTATCGGCCTACGAGCAGTACTTC

j_call: TRBJ1-2
d_call: NA
clone_size: few
cdr3_length: 15
v_call: TRBV14
cdr3_aa: CASSLQGQVNYGYTF
cdr3_nt: TGTGCCAGCAGCCTCCAGGGGCAAGTCAACTATGGCTACACCTTC

j_call: TRBJ1-2
d_call: NA
clone_size: NA
cdr3_length: 16
v_call: TRBV14
cdr3_aa: CASSGLASTGGYGYTF
cdr3_nt: TGTGCCAGCAGTGGCCTGGCTTCTACCGGGGGCTATGGCTACACCTTC

j_call: TRBJ2-7
d_call: TRBD1
clone_size: NA
cdr3_length: 17
v_call: TRBV9
cdr3_aa: CASSVGTGAKLGYEQYF
cdr3_nt: TGTGCCAGCAGCGTAGGGACAGGGGCGAAACTTGGTTACGAGCAGTACTTC

j_call: TRBJ1-2
d_call: TRBD1
clone_size: few
cdr3_length: 16
v_call: TRBV30
cdr3_aa: CAWTPTGANRAYGYTF
cdr3_nt: TGTGCCTGGACCCCCACAGGGGCTAATCGGGCCTATGGCTACACCTTC

j_call: TRBJ1-1
d_call: NA
clone_size: NA
cdr3_length: 14
v_call: TRBV27
cdr3_aa: CAGSPRGMNTEAFF
cdr3_nt: TGTGCCGGCAGTCCCCGGGGGATGAACACTGAAGCTTTCTTT

j_call: TRBJ1-4
d_call: TRBD1
clone_size: NA
cdr3_length: 15
v_call: TRBV27
cdr3_aa: CASSTYRGKNEKLFF
cdr3_nt: TGTGCCAGCAGTACCTACAGGGGGAAGAATGAAAAACTGTTTTTT

j_call: TRBJ1-2
d_call: NA
clone_size: few
cdr3_length: 12
v_call: TRBV27
cdr3_aa: CASSFSGGSYTF
cdr3_nt: TGTGCCAGCAGTTTTTCCGGGGGCAGCTACACCTTC

j_call: TRBJ2-1
d_call: TRBD2
clone_size: NA
cdr3_length: 16
v_call: TRBV13
cdr3_aa: CASSGREVRSYNEQFF
cdr3_nt: TGTGCCAGCAGCGGGAGGGAGGTGCGATCCTACAATGAGCAGTTCTTC

j_call: TRBJ2-1
d_call: TRBD2
clone_size: NA
cdr3_length: 15
v_call: TRBV15
cdr3_aa: CATSDRLAVYNEQFF
cdr3_nt: TGTGCCACCAGCGACCGACTAGCGGTCTACAATGAGCAGTTCTTC

j_call: TRBJ2-7
d_call: NA
clone_size: NA
cdr3_length: 14
v_call: TRBV29-1
cdr3_aa: CSVEDDEGFGEQYF
cdr3_nt: TGCAGCGTTGAAGATGACGAGGGGTTCGGGGAGCAGTACTTC

j_call: TRBJ2-3
d_call: TRBD2
clone_size: NA
cdr3_length: 16
v_call: TRBV7-8
cdr3_aa: CASSRGAGVGTDTQYF
cdr3_nt: TGTGCCAGCAGCCGAGGGGCGGGAGTGGGCACAGATACGCAGTATTTT

j_call: TRBJ1-3
d_call: TRBD1
clone_size: NA
cdr3_length: 17
v_call: TRBV4-1
cdr3_aa: CASSPGQGAGSGNTIYF
cdr3_nt: TGCGCCAGCAGTCCTGGGCAGGGGGCAGGATCTGGAAACACCATATATTTT

j_call: TRBJ1-1
d_call: NA
clone_size: NA
cdr3_length: 11
v_call: TRBV7-9
cdr3_aa: CASSLLGLTFF
cdr3_nt: TGTGCCAGCAGCTTACTCGGGTTAACTTTCTTT

j_call: TRBJ1-6
d_call: NA
clone_size: NA
cdr3_length: 15
v_call: TRBV6-5
cdr3_aa: CASRSTGTNNSPLHF
cdr3_nt: TGTGCCAGCAGATCGACCGGGACAAACAATTCACCCCTCCACTTT

j_call: TRBJ1-1
d_call: NA
clone_size: NA
cdr3_length: 13
v_call: TRBV30
cdr3_aa: CASEQGANTEAFF
cdr3_nt: TGTGCCTCAGAACAGGGCGCGAACACTGAAGCTTTCTTT

j_call: TRBJ2-2
d_call: TRBD2
clone_size: NA
cdr3_length: 18
v_call: TRBV4-1
cdr3_aa: CPRSRPFGLAENTGELFF
cdr3_nt: TGCCCCCGCAGCCGCCCGTTCGGACTAGCGGAGAACACCGGGGAGCTGTTTTTT

j_call: TRBJ2-5
d_call: NA
clone_size: once
cdr3_length: 13
v_call: TRBV12-3/TRBV12-4
cdr3_aa: CASTPDTQETQYF
cdr3_nt: TGTGCCAGCACTCCAGACACACAAGAGACCCAGTACTTC

j_call: TRBJ2-5
d_call: NA
clone_size: NA
cdr3_length: 14
v_call: TRBV19
cdr3_aa: CASRGRGGQETQYF
cdr3_nt: TGTGCCTCTAGGGGCAGGGGCGGTCAAGAGACCCAGTACTTC

j_call: TRBJ1-6
d_call: NA
clone_size: few
cdr3_length: 13
v_call: TRBV30
cdr3_aa: CAIKTENNSPLHF
cdr3_nt: TGTGCTATTAAGACAGAGAATAATTCACCCCTCCACTTT

j_call: TRBJ1-1
d_call: NA
clone_size: NA
cdr3_length: 15
v_call: TRBV19
cdr3_aa: CASSIAGVRNTEAFF
cdr3_nt: TGTGCCAGTAGTATAGCGGGGGTACGGAACACTGAAGCTTTCTTT

j_call: TRBJ1-1
d_call: NA
clone_size: NA
cdr3_length: 16
v_call: TRBV27
cdr3_aa: CASSSNYPYTARRAFF
cdr3_nt: TGTGCCAGCAGTTCCAACTACCCCTATACCGCCCGGCGAGCTTTCTTT